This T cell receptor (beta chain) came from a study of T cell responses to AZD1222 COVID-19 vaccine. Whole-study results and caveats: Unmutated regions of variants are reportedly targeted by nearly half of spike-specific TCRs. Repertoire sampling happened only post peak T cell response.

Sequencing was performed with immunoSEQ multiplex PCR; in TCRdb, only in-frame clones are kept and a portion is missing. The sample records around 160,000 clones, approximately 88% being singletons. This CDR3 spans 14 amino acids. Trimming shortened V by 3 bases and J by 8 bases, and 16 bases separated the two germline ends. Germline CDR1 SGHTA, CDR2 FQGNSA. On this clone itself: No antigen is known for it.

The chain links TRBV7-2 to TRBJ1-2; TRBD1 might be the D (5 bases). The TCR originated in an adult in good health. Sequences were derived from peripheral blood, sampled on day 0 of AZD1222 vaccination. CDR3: CASSFPDIRTGYTF. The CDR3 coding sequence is TGTGCCAGCAGCTTTCCGGACATTCGGACGGGCTACACCTTC.